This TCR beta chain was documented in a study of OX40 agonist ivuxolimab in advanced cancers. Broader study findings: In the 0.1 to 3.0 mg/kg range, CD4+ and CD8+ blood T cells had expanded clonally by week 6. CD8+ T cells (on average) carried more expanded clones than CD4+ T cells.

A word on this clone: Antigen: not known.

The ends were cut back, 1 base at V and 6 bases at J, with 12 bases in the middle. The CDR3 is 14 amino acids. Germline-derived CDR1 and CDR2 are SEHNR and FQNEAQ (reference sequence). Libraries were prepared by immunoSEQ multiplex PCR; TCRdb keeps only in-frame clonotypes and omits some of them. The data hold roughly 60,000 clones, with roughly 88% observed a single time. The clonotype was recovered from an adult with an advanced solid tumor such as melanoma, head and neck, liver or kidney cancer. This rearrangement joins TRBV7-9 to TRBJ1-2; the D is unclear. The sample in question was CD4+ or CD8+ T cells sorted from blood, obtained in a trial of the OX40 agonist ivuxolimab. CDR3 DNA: TGTGCCAGCAGCTTAGGGGTTAATAATGATGGCTACACCTTC. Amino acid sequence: CASSLGVNNDGYTF.